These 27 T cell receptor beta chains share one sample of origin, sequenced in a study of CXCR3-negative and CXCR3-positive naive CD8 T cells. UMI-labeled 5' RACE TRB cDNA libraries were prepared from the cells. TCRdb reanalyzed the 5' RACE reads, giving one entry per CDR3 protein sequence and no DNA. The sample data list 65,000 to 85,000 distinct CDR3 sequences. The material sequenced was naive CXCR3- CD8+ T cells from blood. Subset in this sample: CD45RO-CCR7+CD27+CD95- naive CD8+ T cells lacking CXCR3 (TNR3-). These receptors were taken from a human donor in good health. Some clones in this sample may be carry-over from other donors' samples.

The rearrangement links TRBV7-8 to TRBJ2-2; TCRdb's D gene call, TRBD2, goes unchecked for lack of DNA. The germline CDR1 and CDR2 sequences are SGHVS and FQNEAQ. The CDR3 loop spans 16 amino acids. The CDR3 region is CASSSPTSEWAGELFF.

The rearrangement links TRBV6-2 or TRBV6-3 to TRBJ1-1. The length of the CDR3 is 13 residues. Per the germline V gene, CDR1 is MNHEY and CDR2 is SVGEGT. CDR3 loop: CASSYFAQTEAFF.

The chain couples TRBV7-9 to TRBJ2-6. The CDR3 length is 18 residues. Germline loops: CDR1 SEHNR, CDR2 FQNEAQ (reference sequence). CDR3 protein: CASSLGVEFLSGANVLTF. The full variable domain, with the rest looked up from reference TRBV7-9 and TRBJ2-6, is DTGVSQNPRHKITKRGQNVTFRCDPISEHNRLYWYRQTLGQGPEFLTYFQNEAQLEKSRLLSDRFSAERPKGSFSTLEIQRTEQGDSAMYLCASSLGVEFLSGANVLTFGAGSRLTVL.

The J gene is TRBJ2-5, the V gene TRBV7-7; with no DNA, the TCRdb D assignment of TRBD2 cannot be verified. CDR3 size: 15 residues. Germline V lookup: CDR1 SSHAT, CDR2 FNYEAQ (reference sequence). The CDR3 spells CASSLLAGGPETQYF. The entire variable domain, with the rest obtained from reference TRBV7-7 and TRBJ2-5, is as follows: GAGVSQSPRYKVTKRGQDVTLRCDPISSHATLYWYQQALGQGPEFLTYFNYEAQPDKSGLPSDRFSAERPEGSISTLTIQRTEQRDSAMYRCASSLLAGGPETQYFGPGTRLLVL.

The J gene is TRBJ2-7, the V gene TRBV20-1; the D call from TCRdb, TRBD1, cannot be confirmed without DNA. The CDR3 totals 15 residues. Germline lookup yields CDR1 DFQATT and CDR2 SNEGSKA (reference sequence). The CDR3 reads CSARDLRTGDYEQYF.

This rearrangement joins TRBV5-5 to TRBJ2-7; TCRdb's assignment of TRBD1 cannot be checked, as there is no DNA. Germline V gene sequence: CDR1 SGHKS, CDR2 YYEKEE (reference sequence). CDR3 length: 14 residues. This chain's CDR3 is CASSLGTGKEEQYF.

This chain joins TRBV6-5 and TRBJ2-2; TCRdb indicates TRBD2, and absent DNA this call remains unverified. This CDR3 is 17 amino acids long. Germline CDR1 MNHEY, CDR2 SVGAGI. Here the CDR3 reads CASSYSTLAGGPGELFF.

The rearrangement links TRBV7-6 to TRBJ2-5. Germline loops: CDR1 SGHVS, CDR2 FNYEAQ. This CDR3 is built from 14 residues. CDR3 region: CASSQNRYQETQYF. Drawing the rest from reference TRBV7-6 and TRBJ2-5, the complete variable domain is GAGVSQSPRYKVTKRGQDVALRCDPISGHVSLYWYRQALGQGPEFLTYFNYEAQQDKSGLPNDRFSAERPEGSISTLTIQRTEQRDSAMYRCASSQNRYQETQYFGPGTRLLVL.

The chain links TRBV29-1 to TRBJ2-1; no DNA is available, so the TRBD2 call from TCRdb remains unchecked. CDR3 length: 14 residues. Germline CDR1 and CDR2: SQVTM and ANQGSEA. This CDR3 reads CSVEDWTSNNEQFF.

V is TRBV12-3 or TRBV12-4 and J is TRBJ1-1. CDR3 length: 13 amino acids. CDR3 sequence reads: CASSFLRNTEAFF.

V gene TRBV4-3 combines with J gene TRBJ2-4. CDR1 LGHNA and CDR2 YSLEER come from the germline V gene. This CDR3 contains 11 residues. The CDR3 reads CASSQGGFQYF.

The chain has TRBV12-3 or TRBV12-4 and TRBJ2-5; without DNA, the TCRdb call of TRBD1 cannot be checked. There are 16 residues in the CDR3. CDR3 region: CASSSPLLQAPETQYF.

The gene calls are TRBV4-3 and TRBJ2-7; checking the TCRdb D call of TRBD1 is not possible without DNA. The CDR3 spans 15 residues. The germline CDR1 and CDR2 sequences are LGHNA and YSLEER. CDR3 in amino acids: CASSPTTGGGYEQYF.

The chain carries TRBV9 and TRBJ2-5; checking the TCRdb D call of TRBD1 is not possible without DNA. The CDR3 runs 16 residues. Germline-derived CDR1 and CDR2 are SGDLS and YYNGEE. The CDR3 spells CASSVEGGQPQETQYF. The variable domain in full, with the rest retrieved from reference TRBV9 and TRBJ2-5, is DSGVTQTPKHLITATGQRVTLRCSPRSGDLSVYWYQQSLDQGLQFLIQYYNGEERAKGNILERFSAQQFPDLHSELNLSSLELGDSALYFCASSVEGGQPQETQYFGPGTRLLVL.

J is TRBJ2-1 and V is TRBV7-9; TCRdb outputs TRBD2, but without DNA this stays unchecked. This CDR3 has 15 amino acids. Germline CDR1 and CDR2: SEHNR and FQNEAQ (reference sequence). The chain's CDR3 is CASSPSGRIYNEQFF.

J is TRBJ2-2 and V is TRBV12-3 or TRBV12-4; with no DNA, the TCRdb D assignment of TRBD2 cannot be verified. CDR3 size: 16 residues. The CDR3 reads CASRSGTSGASGELFF.

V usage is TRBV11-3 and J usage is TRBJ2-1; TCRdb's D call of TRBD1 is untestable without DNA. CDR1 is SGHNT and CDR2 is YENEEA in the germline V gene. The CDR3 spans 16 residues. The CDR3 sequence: CASSEQQGIINNEQFF.

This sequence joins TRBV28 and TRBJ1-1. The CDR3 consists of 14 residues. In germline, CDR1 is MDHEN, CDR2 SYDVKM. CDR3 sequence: CASSLESGWLGAFF.

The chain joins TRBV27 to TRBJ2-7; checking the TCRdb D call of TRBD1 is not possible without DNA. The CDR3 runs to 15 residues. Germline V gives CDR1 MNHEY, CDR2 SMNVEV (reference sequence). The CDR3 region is CASSLSGGASYEQYF.

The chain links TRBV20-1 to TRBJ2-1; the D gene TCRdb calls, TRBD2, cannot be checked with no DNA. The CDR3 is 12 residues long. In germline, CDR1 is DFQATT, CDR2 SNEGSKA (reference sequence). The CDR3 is CSARQRDNEQFF.

The CDR3: CASSSGTPRHEQYF. The V gene is TRBV10-2, the J gene TRBJ2-7; TCRdb proposes TRBD1, but this gene call is untestable without DNA. The CDR3 extends over 14 amino acids. Germline V gene data show CDR1 as WSHSY and CDR2 as SAAADI.

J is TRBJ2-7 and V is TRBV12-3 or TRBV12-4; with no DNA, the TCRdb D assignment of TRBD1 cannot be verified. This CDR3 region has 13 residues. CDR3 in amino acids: CASSLGGGHEQYF.

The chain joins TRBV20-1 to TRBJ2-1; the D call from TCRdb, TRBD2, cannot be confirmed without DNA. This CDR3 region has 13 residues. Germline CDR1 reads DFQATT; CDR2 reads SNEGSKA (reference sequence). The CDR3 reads CSARDRGGGEQFF.

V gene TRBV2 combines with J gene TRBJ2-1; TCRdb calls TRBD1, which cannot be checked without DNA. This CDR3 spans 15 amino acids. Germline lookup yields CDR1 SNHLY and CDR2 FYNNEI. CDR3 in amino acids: CASSEDRSPYNEQFF.

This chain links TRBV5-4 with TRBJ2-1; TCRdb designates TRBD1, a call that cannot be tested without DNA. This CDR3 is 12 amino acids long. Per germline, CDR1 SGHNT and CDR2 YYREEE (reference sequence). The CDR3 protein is CASSLEGGEQFF. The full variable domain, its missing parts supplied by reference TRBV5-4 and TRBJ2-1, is ETGVTQSPTHLIKTRGQQVTLRCSSQSGHNTVSWYQQALGQGPQFIFQYYREEENGRGNFPPRFSGLQFPNYSSELNVNALELDDSALYLCASSLEGGEQFFGPGTRLTVL.

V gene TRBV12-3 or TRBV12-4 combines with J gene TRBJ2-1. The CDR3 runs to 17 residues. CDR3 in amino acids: CASSLSPSAKGYNEQFF.

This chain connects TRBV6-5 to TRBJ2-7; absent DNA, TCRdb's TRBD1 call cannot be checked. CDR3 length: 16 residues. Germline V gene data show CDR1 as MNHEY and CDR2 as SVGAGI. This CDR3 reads CASSYTIGGDGHEQYF.